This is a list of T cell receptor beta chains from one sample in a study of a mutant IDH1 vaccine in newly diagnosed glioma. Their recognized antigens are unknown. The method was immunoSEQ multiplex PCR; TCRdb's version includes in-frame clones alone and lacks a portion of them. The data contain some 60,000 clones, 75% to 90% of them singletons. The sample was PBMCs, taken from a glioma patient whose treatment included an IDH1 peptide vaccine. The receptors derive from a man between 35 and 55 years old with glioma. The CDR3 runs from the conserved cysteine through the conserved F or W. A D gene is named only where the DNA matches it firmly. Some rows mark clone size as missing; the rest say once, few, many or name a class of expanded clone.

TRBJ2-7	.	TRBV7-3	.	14	TGTGCCAGCAGCTTAACGGGAGGCAGCTACGAGCAGTACTTC	CASSLTGGSYEQYF
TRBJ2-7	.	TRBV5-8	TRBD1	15	TGTGCCAGCAGCTTGGGGGACAGGTTAATCTACGAGCAGTACTTC	CASSLGDRLIYEQYF
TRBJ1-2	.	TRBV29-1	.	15	TGCAGCGCAACTCCCGGGACAAACATTAACTATGGCTACACCTTC	CSATPGTNINYGYTF
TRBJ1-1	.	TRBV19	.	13	TGTGCCAGTAGTCCAGCAATGAACACTGAAGCTTTCTTT	CASSPAMNTEAFF
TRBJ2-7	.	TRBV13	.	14	TGTGCCAGCAGCTTATATCGAGGAACCTACGAGCAGTACTTC	CASSLYRGTYEQYF
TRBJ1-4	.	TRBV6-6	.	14	TGTGCCAGCAGTTACGAGGGGCTGGGGGAAAAACTGTTTTTT	CASSYEGLGEKLFF
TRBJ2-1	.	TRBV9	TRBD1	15	TGTGCCAGCAGCGCCACCCCCGGGACAGGTGGGGAGCAGTTCTTC	CASSATPGTGGEQFF
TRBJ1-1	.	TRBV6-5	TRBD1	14	TGTGCCAGGCCGCTGGACAGGGTCTCCACTGAAGCTTTCTTT	CARPLDRVSTEAFF
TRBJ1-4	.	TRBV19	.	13	TGTGCCAGTAGTATAGATCCGAACGAAAAACTGTTTTTT	CASSIDPNEKLFF
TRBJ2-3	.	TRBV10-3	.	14	TGTGCCATCAGTGAACGAGCAGACACAGATACGCAGTATTTT	CAISERADTDTQYF
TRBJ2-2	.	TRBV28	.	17	TGTGCCAGCACCTTAAGCCGGTTCTCCGGAGACACCGGGGAGCTGTTTTTT	CASTLSRFSGDTGELFF
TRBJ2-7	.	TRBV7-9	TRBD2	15	TGTGCCAGCAGCACCCATAGCGGGAGATCGTACGAGCAGTACTTC	CASSTHSGRSYEQYF
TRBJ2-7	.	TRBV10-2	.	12	TGCGCCAGCAGCTCGAGTGGGCTCGAGCAGTACTTC	CASSSSGLEQYF
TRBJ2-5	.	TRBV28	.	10	TGTGCCAGCGGAGATAAGACCCAGTACTTC	CASGDKTQYF
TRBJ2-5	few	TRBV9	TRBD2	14	TGTGCCAGCAGCGTCGGGACTAGCGGCATTACCCAGTACTTC	CASSVGTSGITQYF
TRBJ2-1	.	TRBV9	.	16	TGTGCCAGCAGCGTAGGGCGCCTGAGCTCCTACAATGAGCAGTTCTTC	CASSVGRLSSYNEQFF
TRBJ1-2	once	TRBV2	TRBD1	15	TGTGCCAGCAGTCTCCAAGGGGGACAGACTAATGGCTACACCTTC	CASSLQGGQTNGYTF
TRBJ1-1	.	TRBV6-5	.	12	TGTGCCAGCAGGCGCCCACAGGGTGAAGCTTTCTTT	CASRRPQGEAFF
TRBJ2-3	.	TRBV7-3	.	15	TGTGCCAGCAGCTCGGTTGTAGCGGATACAGATACGCAGTATTTT	CASSSVVADTDTQYF
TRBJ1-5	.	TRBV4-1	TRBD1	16	TGCGCCAGCAGCCAAGATGGGACAGGGCAAAATCAGCCCCAGCATTTT	CASSQDGTGQNQPQHF
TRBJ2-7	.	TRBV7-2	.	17	TGTGCCAGCAGCTTAGCAAAGACAACAGGCCGCTCCTACGAGCAGTACTTC	CASSLAKTTGRSYEQYF
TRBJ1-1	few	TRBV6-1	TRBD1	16	TGTGCCAGCAGTGACCGGACAGGGCATTTGAACACTGAAGCTTTCTTT	CASSDRTGHLNTEAFF
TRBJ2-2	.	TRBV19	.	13	TGTGCCAGTAGTATGTGGGGCACCGGGGAGCTGTTTTTT	CASSMWGTGELFF
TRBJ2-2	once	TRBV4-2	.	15	TGTGCCAGCAGCCCTGGGGGTCCGGGCACCGGGGAGCTGTTTTTT	CASSPGGPGTGELFF
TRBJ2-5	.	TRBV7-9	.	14	TGTGCCAGCAGCCCTCGGGACATGCGAGAGACCCAGTACTTC	CASSPRDMRETQYF
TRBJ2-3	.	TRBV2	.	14	TGTGCCAGCCACCGGGACTTTAGCACAGATACGCAGTATTTT	CASHRDFSTDTQYF
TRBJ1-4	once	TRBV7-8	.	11	TGTGCCAGCAGCCGTAGGCTAAAACTGTTTTTT	CASSRRLKLFF